This TCR beta chain was sequenced for a study of blood T cell repertoires in COVID-19. The overall study: Researchers got acute and convalescent COVID-19 samples from the United States, Italy and Spain. PBMCs, B-cell-depleted T cells, or T cells were the source of the cDNA or gDNA that made up the material.

The CDR3 has 13 residues. Germline V gives CDR1 SGHRS, CDR2 YFSETQ. This clone was seen a few times. A junction end diverges from the germline sequence, so it may reflect a read error. Source study methods: Reference gene primers were amplified, and this amplification served to estimate nucleated cell counts. TCRdb's copy holds only in-frame clones and misses some; the assay was immunoSEQ multiplex PCR. V, J and clone size are those of that table, while D and trimming were read from the DNA. The top ten hold 5.5% to 7% of the sample, which has 200,000 to 250,000 clones, around 81% seen once. This TCR came from a woman aged 70-85 years with acute or convalescent COVID-19. Sequencing input: peripheral blood. The J gene is TRBJ2-7, the V gene TRBV5-1; D possibly corresponds to TRBD2 (5 bases). The CDR3 region is CASSLEVLASLNF. CDR3 coding DNA: TGCGCCAGCAGCTTGGAGGTTCTGGCTAGCCTCAACTTC.